This TCR beta chain was recovered during a study of shared clonotypes between healthy human individuals. Study background: CD4 naive and CD4 memory each took three plates per donor, while CD8 naive took two and CD8 memory one. Findings and caveats of the study: Genetic and exposure-history diversity was limited by the few donors. Some clonotypes were shared by all four sorted-subset donors, while others were not shared. The non-shared ones had lower generation probabilities than the shared ones.

As regards this clone: As yet, its antigen is unknown.

All donors were healthy HIV-negative adults lacking recent acute infections or vaccinations. Sequenced by immunoSEQ multiplex PCR; TCRdb stores in-frame clones only, minus some. The data contain some 500,000 clones, 90% to 96% of them singletons. The TCR comes from a woman aged 30 to 39 in good health. Sequencing input: naive CD4+ T cells sorted from blood. The subset: CD45RA+ positively selected.

CDR3 sequence reads: CASSLKHPRQAFF. The DNA of the CDR3 is TGTGCCAGCAGTTTAAAACACCCTAGACAAGCTTTCTTT. The rearrangement links TRBV28 to TRBJ1-1; no definite D call. The V gene lost 2 bases and the J gene lost 9 bases, with 13 bases spanning the gap. CDR1 and CDR2 from the germline V gene are MDHEN and SYDVKM. This CDR3 region has 13 residues.